Listed below are T cell receptor beta chains from one sample, sequenced in a study of long-term antiretroviral therapy in people with HIV. The data were produced by immunoSEQ multiplex PCR, yet TCRdb's version contains in-frame clones alone and is incomplete. The table shows roughly 34,000 clones, with nearly 95% occurring only once. The sample in question was unsorted PBMCs, obtained just over 5 years after starting antiretroviral therapy. These receptors all come from a woman aged 50 to 60 with HIV. Each CDR3 is given with its conserved first and last residue. Each record gives: CDR3 DNA, CDR3 protein, clone size, V gene, D gene, J gene. D genes are given only for firm matches. Clone sizes are given selectively: once, few, many, or a class where the clone is expanded.

CDR3 DNA: TGTGCCAGCAGCCCCCCGTTTCCGGGTACCGGGGAGCTGTTTTTT
CDR3 protein: CASSPPFPGTGELFF
clone size: NA
V gene: TRBV7-9
D gene: NA
J gene: TRBJ2-2

CDR3 DNA: TGCGCCAGCAGCTTGGGGGACAGCTCCTACAATGAGCAGTTCTTC
CDR3 protein: CASSLGDSSYNEQFF
clone size: once
V gene: TRBV5-1
D gene: TRBD1
J gene: TRBJ2-1

CDR3 DNA: TGTGCCAGCAGTTACGGTGACAGGGGCCCTGAAGCTTTCTTT
CDR3 protein: CASSYGDRGPEAFF
clone size: NA
V gene: TRBV6-5
D gene: TRBD1
J gene: TRBJ1-1

CDR3 DNA: TGTGCCAGCAGCTTAAGTCAGGCCAGAAAGGACACCGGGGAGCTGTTTTTT
CDR3 protein: CASSLSQARKDTGELFF
clone size: NA
V gene: TRBV7-9
D gene: NA
J gene: TRBJ2-2

CDR3 DNA: TGTGCCAGCAGGGATTCGGCGGGACAGGGGGATGGCTACACCTTC
CDR3 protein: CASRDSAGQGDGYTF
clone size: NA
V gene: TRBV6-5
D gene: TRBD1
J gene: TRBJ1-2

CDR3 DNA: TGTGCCAGCAGCCAAGATCTCGGTGTCCAAGAGACCCAGTACTTC
CDR3 protein: CASSQDLGVQETQYF
clone size: NA
V gene: TRBV14
D gene: NA
J gene: TRBJ2-5

CDR3 DNA: TGTGCCAGCAGTTACTATCGGACAGGGGATGGCTACACCTTC
CDR3 protein: CASSYYRTGDGYTF
clone size: NA
V gene: TRBV6-6
D gene: TRBD1
J gene: TRBJ1-2

CDR3 DNA: TGCGCCAGCAGCCAAGGGGCAGCGAGGGGTAATCAGCCCCAGCATTTT
CDR3 protein: CASSQGAARGNQPQHF
clone size: NA
V gene: TRBV4-1
D gene: NA
J gene: TRBJ1-5

CDR3 DNA: TGTGCCAGCAGCTCCTCGGAGGGCAGTTCACCCCTCCACTTT
CDR3 protein: CASSSSEGSSPLHF
clone size: NA
V gene: TRBV7-9
D gene: NA
J gene: TRBJ1-6

CDR3 DNA: TGTGCCAGCAGCCGAGGTGCGGGGGGGGAGTCCTACGAGCAGTACTTC
CDR3 protein: CASSRGAGGESYEQYF
clone size: NA
V gene: TRBV7-6
D gene: TRBD2
J gene: TRBJ2-7

CDR3 DNA: TGTGCCAGCAGCTCCGGGGGGGACTCGGGATCTGAGCAGTTCTTC
CDR3 protein: CASSSGGDSGSEQFF
clone size: NA
V gene: TRBV7-2
D gene: TRBD2
J gene: TRBJ2-1

CDR3 DNA: TGCGCCAGCACCCAAGGGATGGGGGGCAGGAGCTACGAGCAGTACTTC
CDR3 protein: CASTQGMGGRSYEQYF
clone size: NA
V gene: TRBV23-1
D gene: NA
J gene: TRBJ2-7

CDR3 DNA: TGTGCCAGCAGTTCGGACCGCGCCACCGAGACCCAGTACTTC
CDR3 protein: CASSSDRATETQYF
clone size: NA
V gene: TRBV6-5
D gene: NA
J gene: TRBJ2-5

CDR3 DNA: TGTGCCAGCAGCTTGGCCGGGGTCCACACTGAAGCTTTCTTT
CDR3 protein: CASSLAGVHTEAFF
clone size: NA
V gene: TRBV5-4
D gene: NA
J gene: TRBJ1-1

CDR3 DNA: TGCGCCAGCAGTCTTCGCAGCAATCAGCCCCAGCATTTT
CDR3 protein: CASSLRSNQPQHF
clone size: NA
V gene: TRBV4-1
D gene: NA
J gene: TRBJ1-5

CDR3 DNA: TGCGCCAGCAGCTGGCAGGGGGGCGGCACTGAAGCTTTCTTT
CDR3 protein: CASSWQGGGTEAFF
clone size: NA
V gene: TRBV5-1
D gene: TRBD1
J gene: TRBJ1-1

CDR3 DNA: TGTGCCAGCAGCTTAAAAGGCGACAGGGAAGCTTTCTTT
CDR3 protein: CASSLKGDREAFF
clone size: NA
V gene: TRBV7-3
D gene: NA
J gene: TRBJ1-1

CDR3 DNA: TGTGCCAGCAAACGAGACAGGATTAATGAGCAGTTCTTC
CDR3 protein: CASKRDRINEQFF
clone size: NA
V gene: TRBV2
D gene: NA
J gene: TRBJ2-1

CDR3 DNA: TGTGCCAGCAGTGTGGAGGCCAGGCATGGCTACACCTTC
CDR3 protein: CASSVEARHGYTF
clone size: NA
V gene: TRBV2
D gene: NA
J gene: TRBJ1-2

CDR3 DNA: TGTGCCCTAAGGACAGGGGTACTCACTGAAGCTTTCTTT
CDR3 protein: CALRTGVLTEAFF
clone size: once
V gene: TRBV10-3
D gene: TRBD1
J gene: TRBJ1-1

CDR3 DNA: TGTGCCAGCAGCTTCCTGGCAGGTCTCGATGAGCAGTTCTTC
CDR3 protein: CASSFLAGLDEQFF
clone size: NA
V gene: TRBV7-9
D gene: NA
J gene: TRBJ2-1

CDR3 DNA: TGTGCTAGTGCTTCCCCGGGGGGAACCTACAATGAGCAGTTCTTC
CDR3 protein: CASASPGGTYNEQFF
clone size: once
V gene: TRBV12-5
D gene: TRBD2
J gene: TRBJ2-1

CDR3 DNA: TGTGCCAGCAGCTCCTCGGGACTAGCGGTATACAATGAGCAGTTCTTC
CDR3 protein: CASSSSGLAVYNEQFF
clone size: NA
V gene: TRBV7-6
D gene: TRBD2
J gene: TRBJ2-1

CDR3 DNA: TGTGCCAGCAGTCAATACAATGAGCAGTTCTTC
CDR3 protein: CASSQYNEQFF
clone size: NA
V gene: TRBV27
D gene: NA
J gene: TRBJ2-1

CDR3 DNA: TGCAGCGTTGATATGGGGGGGGGTCTGGGCACAGATACGCAGTATTTT
CDR3 protein: CSVDMGGGLGTDTQYF
clone size: NA
V gene: TRBV29-1
D gene: TRBD2
J gene: TRBJ2-3

CDR3 DNA: TGCGCCAGCAGCCGAGGACAGATTAAAGAGACCCAGTACTTC
CDR3 protein: CASSRGQIKETQYF
clone size: NA
V gene: TRBV4-1
D gene: NA
J gene: TRBJ2-5

CDR3 DNA: TGTGCCAGCAGCTTAGAATCGGGGATCCAAGAGACCCAGTACTTC
CDR3 protein: CASSLESGIQETQYF
clone size: NA
V gene: TRBV7-9
D gene: NA
J gene: TRBJ2-5

CDR3 DNA: TGTGCCAGCAGTTGGGCAGAGAATCAGCCCCAGCATTTT
CDR3 protein: CASSWAENQPQHF
clone size: NA
V gene: TRBV6-6
D gene: NA
J gene: TRBJ1-5

CDR3 DNA: TGTGCCAGCAGCTTAGGGGTTACTGACTACGAGCAGTACTTC
CDR3 protein: CASSLGVTDYEQYF
clone size: NA
V gene: TRBV5-6
D gene: NA
J gene: TRBJ2-7

CDR3 DNA: TGTGCCAGCAGATCCGGGGGGAATAATGAAAAACTGTTTTTT
CDR3 protein: CASRSGGNNEKLFF
clone size: NA
V gene: TRBV2
D gene: NA
J gene: TRBJ1-4